What follows are 13 T cell receptor beta chains derived from one specimen sequenced in a study of shared clonotypes between healthy human individuals. Repertoires were generated with immunoSEQ multiplex PCR, while TCRdb's copy carries only in-frame clones and drops some. The sample lists more than 550,000 clones, about 92% seen once, with about a quarter in the top ten. CD8 cells regarded as naive lacked CD45RO, were positively chosen for CCR7, and omitted terminally differentiated effector memory CD45RA+ cells. Sequenced: naive CD8+ T cells sorted from blood. The receptor set was obtained from a man under 40 in good health.

The chain links TRBV5-1 to TRBJ2-1, with 7 bases identical to TRBD1. With V trimmed by 4 bases and J by 3 bases, 4 bases remained unmatched. The CDR3 is 14 residues long. CDR1 and CDR2 from the germline V gene are SGHRS and YFSETQ. Here the CDR3 reads CASSPTGYYNEQFF. CDR3 nucleotides: TGCGCCAGCAGCCCGACAGGGTACTACAATGAGCAGTTCTTC.

The chain links TRBV4-1 to TRBJ1-4, with a tentative D call TRBD1 (5 bases). V was trimmed by 1 base and J by 7 bases, leaving 10 bases between them. This CDR3 comprises 14 residues. Germline CDR1 reads MGHRA; CDR2 reads YSYEKL. The CDR3 DNA reads as TGCGCCAGCAGCCAAGCGGGGCTCGGTGAAAAACTGTTTTTT. Protein product: CASSQAGLGEKLFF.

The chain is built from TRBV29-1 and TRBJ2-5, with TRBD2 as a possible D gene (6 bases). The CDR3 is 16 residues long. The germline gives CDR1 SQVTM, CDR2 ANQGSEA. The V and J ends lost 4 bases and 5 bases respectively, with 23 bases between them. The CDR3 region is CSVGSKGGRFGETQYF. The DNA for the CDR3 is TGCAGCGTTGGGTCAAAGGGTGGGAGGTTTGGGGAGACCCAGTACTTC.

Details on this clone: Lacking the conserved final phenylalanine or tryptophan, this CDR3 likely reflects a read error. The DNA is omitted, as the CDR3 cannot be located on it reliably, and the CDR3 follows TCRdb's listing. The rearrangement links TRBV15 to TRBJ2-7; the D call in the table, TRBD1, was not verified against the DNA. Germline assignment: CDR1 LNHNV and CDR2 YYDKDF (reference sequence). The CDR3 extends over 12 residues, inclusive of both ends. The CDR3 protein is CATSRDHRAESL.

The J gene is TRBJ1-1, the V gene TRBV7-9; D is perhaps TRBD1 (5 bases). Germline loops: CDR1 SEHNR, CDR2 FQNEAQ (reference sequence). The CDR3 has 14 residues. V dropped 3 bases and J dropped 5 bases, with 13 bases sitting between them. CDR3 region: CASSLGVAVTEAFF. In DNA form, the CDR3 reads TGTGCCAGCAGCTTGGGGGTAGCGGTTACTGAAGCTTTCTTT.

The chain joins TRBV11-2 to TRBJ2-7; 7 nucleotides line up with TRBD1. The V gene end was trimmed by 1 base and the J gene end by 5 bases; junction bases not matched to a gene: 8. CDR3 size: 15 residues. Germline assignment: CDR1 SGHAT and CDR2 FQNNGV. CDR3 nucleotide sequence: TGTGCCAGCAGCTTAGCGGACAGGCTCGGCGACGAGCAGTACTTC. Its translation is CASSLADRLGDEQYF. Using reference TRBV11-2 and TRBJ2-7 for the parts outside the CDR3, the full variable domain is EAGVAQSPRYKIIEKRQSVAFWCNPISGHATLYWYQQILGQGPKLLIQFQNNGVVDDSQLPKDRFSAERLKGVDSTLKIQPAKLEDSAVYLCASSLADRLGDEQYFGPGTRLTVT.

Comments on this clone: The same CDR3 also results from other DNA sequences found in this sample. The chain carries TRBV7-9 and TRBJ2-7; 9 bases line up with TRBD1. The J segment lost 2 bases and the V segment lost 0 bases, leaving 2 bases of the junction unmatched. CDR3 size: 15 residues. Looked up from germline, CDR1 is SEHNR and CDR2 is FQNEAQ (reference sequence). Here the CDR3 reads CASSLAGQGPYEQYF. The CDR3 DNA reads as TGTGCCAGCAGCTTAGCAGGACAGGGGCCCTACGAGCAGTACTTC.

This rearrangement joins TRBV9 to TRBJ2-7; 11 bases align to TRBD2. V shed 3 bases and J 5 bases; nucleotides not matched to a gene: 13. The CDR3 totals 17 residues. Germline-derived CDR1 and CDR2 are SGDLS and YYNGEE. Here the CDR3 DNA reads TGTGCCAGCAGCGAGGGTTTTAGCGGGAGGGCCGAGGACGAGCAGTACTTC. As protein: CASSEGFSGRAEDEQYF. The variable domain in full, completed from reference TRBV9 and TRBJ2-7, reads DSGVTQTPKHLITATGQRVTLRCSPRSGDLSVYWYQQSLDQGLQFLIQYYNGEERAKGNILERFSAQQFPDLHSELNLSSLELGDSALYFCASSEGFSGRAEDEQYFGPGTRLTVT.

The chain joins TRBV9 to TRBJ2-7; 10 bases agree with TRBD2. The CDR3 runs 16 residues. The germline gives CDR1 SGDLS, CDR2 YYNGEE. The J segment lost 4 bases and the V segment lost 4 bases, leaving 11 bases of the junction unmatched. The CDR3 spells CASSQAGGVSVYEQYF. CDR3 nucleotides: TGTGCCAGCAGCCAAGCGGGAGGGGTATCGGTATACGAGCAGTACTTC.

J is TRBJ1-3 and V is TRBV5-5; 7 nucleotides match TRBD1. The germline CDR1 and CDR2 sequences are SGHKS and YYEKEE (reference sequence). Trimming cost V 5 bases and J 0 bases; bases outside gene matches: 5. This CDR3 is 15 amino acids long. The CDR3 DNA reads TGTGCCAGCAGACAGGACAGGACCTCTGGAAACACCATATATTTT. This encodes CASRQDRTSGNTIYF. Based on the CDR3 plus reference TRBV5-5 and TRBJ1-3, the full variable domain is DAGVTQSPTHLIKTRGQQVTLRCSPISGHKSVSWYQQVLGQGPQFIFQYYEKEERGRGNFPDRFSARQFPNYSSELNVNALLLGDSALYLCASRQDRTSGNTIYFGEGSWLTVV.

The chain joins TRBV4-1 to TRBJ2-1, with TRBD1 identical over 8 bases. V trimming: 5 bases; J trimming: 0 bases; junction bases outside the gene matches: 9. This CDR3 contains 17 residues. The V gene's germline CDR1 is MGHRA and CDR2 YSYEKL. DNA of the CDR3: TGCGCCAGCAGCAAACCCGGACAGGGTAGCTCCTACAATGAGCAGTTCTTC. Translation: CASSKPGQGSSYNEQFF.

The genes are TRBV9 and TRBJ2-3; no clear D gene. Germline V gene data show CDR1 as SGDLS and CDR2 as YYNGEE. The length of the CDR3 is 17 residues. V was trimmed by 4 bases and J by 3 bases, leaving 21 bases between them. In nucleotides, the CDR3 is TGTGCCAGCAGCCCAGAGGCGGTACTAAAGGTTACAGATACGCAGTATTTT. It specifies CASSPEAVLKVTDTQYF.

This clone was seen more than once but under ten times. The chain links TRBV19 to TRBJ2-1, with D tentatively TRBD2 (5 bases). CDR3 length: 12 residues. The V gene's germline CDR1 is LNHDA and CDR2 SQIVND (reference sequence). Trimming removed 8 bases at V and 7 bases at J, with 12 bases between. Written as DNA, the CDR3 is TGTGCCAGTGCCTCCGGCGGGAATGAGCAGTTCTTC. Translation: CASASGGNEQFF.